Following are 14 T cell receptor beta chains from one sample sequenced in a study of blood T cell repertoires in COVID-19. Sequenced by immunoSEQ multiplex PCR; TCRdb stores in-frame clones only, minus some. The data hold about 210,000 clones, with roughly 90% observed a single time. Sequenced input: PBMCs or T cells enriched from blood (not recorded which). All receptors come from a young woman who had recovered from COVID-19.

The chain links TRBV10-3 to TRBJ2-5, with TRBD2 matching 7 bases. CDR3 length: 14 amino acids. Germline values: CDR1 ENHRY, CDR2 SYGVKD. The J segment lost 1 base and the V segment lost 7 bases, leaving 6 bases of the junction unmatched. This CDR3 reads CAITAGDGQETQYF. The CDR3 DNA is TGTGCCATCACGGCGGGGGATGGCCAAGAGACCCAGTACTTC.

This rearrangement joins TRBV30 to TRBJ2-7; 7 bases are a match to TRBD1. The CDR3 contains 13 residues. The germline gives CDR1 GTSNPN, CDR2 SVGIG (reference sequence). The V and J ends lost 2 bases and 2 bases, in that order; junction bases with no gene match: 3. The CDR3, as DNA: TGTGCCTGGAGTTCGGGACAGACCTACGAGCAGTACTTC. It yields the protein CAWSSGQTYEQYF.

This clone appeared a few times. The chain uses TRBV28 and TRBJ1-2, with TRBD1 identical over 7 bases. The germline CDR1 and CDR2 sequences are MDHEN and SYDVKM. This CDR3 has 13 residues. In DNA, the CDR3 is TGTGCAGTTAGACAGGGCTCCAACTATGGCTACACCTTC. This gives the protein CAVRQGSNYGYTF.

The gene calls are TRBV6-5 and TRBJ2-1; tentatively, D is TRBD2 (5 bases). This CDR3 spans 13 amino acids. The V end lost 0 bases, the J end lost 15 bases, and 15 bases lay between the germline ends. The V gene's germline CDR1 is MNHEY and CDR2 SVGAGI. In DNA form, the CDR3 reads TGTGCCAGCAGTTACTCGGCGGGCCCCGGGTTGTTCTTC. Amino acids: CASSYSAGPGLFF.

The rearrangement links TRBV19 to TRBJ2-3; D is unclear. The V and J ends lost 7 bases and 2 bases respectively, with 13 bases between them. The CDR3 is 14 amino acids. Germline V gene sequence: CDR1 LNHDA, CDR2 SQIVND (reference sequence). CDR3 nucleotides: TGTGCCAGTAAGTCGGTCCGTCCCACAGATACGCAGTATTTT. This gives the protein CASKSVRPTDTQYF.

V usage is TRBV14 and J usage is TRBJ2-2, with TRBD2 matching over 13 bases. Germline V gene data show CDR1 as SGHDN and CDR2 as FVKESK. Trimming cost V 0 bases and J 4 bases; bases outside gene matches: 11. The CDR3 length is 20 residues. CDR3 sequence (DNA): TGTGCCAGCAGCCAAGAACTCATACCGGGACTAGCGGGGATCACCGGGGAGCTGTTTTTT. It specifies CASSQELIPGLAGITGELFF.

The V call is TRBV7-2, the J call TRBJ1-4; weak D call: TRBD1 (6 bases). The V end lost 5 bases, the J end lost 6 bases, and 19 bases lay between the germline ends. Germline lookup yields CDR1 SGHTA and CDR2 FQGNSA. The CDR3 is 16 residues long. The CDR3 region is CASSPYAWGLDEKLFF. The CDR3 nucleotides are TGTGCCAGCAGCCCTTACGCGTGGGGGCTAGATGAAAAACTGTTTTTT.

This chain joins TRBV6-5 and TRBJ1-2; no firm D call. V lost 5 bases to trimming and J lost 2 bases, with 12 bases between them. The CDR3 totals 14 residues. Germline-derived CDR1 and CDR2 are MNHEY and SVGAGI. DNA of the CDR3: TGTGCCAGCAGTAGTGAGAGGAACAACTATGGCTACACCTTC. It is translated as CASSSERNNYGYTF.

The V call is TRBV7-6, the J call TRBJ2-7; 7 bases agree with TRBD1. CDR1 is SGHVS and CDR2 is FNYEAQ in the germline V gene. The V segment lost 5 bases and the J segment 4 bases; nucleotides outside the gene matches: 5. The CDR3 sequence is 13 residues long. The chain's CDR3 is CASSPGQVYEQYF. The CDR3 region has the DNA TGTGCCAGCAGCCCAGGACAGGTGTACGAGCAGTACTTC.

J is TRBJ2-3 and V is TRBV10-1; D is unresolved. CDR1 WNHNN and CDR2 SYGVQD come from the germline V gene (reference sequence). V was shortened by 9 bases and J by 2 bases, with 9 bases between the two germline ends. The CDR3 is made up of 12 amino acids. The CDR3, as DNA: TGCGCCAGTAGAGATAACACAGATACGCAGTATTTT. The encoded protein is CASRDNTDTQYF.

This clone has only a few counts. The chain's CDR3 is CASRETGGSPLHF. CDR3 DNA sequence: TGTGCCAGCCGGGAGACAGGGGGTTCACCCCTCCACTTT. The V gene is TRBV28, the J gene TRBJ1-6, with 9 positions matching TRBD1. Germline V lookup: CDR1 MDHEN, CDR2 SYDVKM. With 8 bases clipped from V and 9 bases from J, the junction kept 5 bases outside the gene matches. The length of the CDR3 is 13 residues.

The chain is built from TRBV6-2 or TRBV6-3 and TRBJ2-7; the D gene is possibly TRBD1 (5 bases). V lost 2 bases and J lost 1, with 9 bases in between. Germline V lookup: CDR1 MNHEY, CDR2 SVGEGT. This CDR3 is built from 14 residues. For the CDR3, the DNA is TGTGCCAGCAGTTACAGGGGTCGATCCTACGAGCAGTACTTC. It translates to CASSYRGRSYEQYF.

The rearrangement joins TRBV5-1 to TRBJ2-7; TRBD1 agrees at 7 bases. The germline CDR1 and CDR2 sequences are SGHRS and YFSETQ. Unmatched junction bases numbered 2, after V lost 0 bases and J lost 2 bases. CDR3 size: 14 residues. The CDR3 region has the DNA TGCGCCAGCAGCTTGGACAGGGGCGCCTACGAGCAGTACTTC. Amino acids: CASSLDRGAYEQYF.

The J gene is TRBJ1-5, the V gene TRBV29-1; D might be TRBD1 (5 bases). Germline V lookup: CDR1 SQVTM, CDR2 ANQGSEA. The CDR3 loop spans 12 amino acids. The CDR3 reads CFSEGVSGAQHF. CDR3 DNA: TGCTTCAGCGAAGGGGTGTCGGGAGCCCAGCATTTT.